Ten or more counts support the clone carrying this TCR beta chain. Its cognate antigen is unknown. The CDR3 is 17 amino acids. CDR1 is SGHNT, CDR2 YYREEE, per germline (reference sequence). The V and J ends lost 4 bases and 3 bases, in that order; junction bases with no gene match: 16. The data were taken from a study of T cells in Graves' hyperthyroidism and ophthalmopathy. The overall study: Peripheral blood was obtained at initial diagnosis, preceding any treatment. Findings and limits, study-wide: Stable hyperthyroidism and ophthalmopathy were separated using 13 V-J signatures. Clonotypes that were expanded in thyroid above 0.001 mostly appeared in blood too.

Clinicians diagnosed patients from clinical symptoms, serum thyroxine and TRAb, thyroid ultrasound and orbital computed tomography. Regions amplified from RNA transcripts were the TCR beta CDR3 regions. TCR CDR3 underwent first-round RT-PCR with the HTBI primer set. A single record per CDR3 protein comes from TCRdb applying MiXCR to the multiplex PCR reads. The sample has more than 350,000 distinct CDR3 sequences, about 15% seen once. This receptor was obtained from a woman in her 30s with Graves' hyperthyroidism. Sequencing used blood. The chain uses TRBV5-4 and TRBJ2-7, with 7 nucleotides matching TRBD1. The CDR3 DNA follows: TGTGCCAGCAGCAGTCGAGAAAGTAAGGGACAGAACTACGAGCAGTACTTC. Protein product: CASSSRESKGQNYEQYF.